This section outlines one T cell receptor beta chain sequence together with its context. Those enrolled, adults aged about 18 to 89 years, came from about two dozen US areas. Cohort placement rested on clinical history that participants reported themselves. Germline CDR1 is SGHDN and CDR2 is FVKESK. The CDR3 spans 20 residues. Losses at the gene ends were 3 bases for V and 5 bases for J; bases not matched to a gene: 14. The method was immunoSEQ multiplex PCR; TCRdb's version includes in-frame clones alone and lacks a portion of them. The sample lists about 130,000 clones, about 88% occurring once. This sample is part of a study of blood T cell repertoires in COVID-19.

Sample: PBMCs or T cells enriched from blood (not recorded which). This sequence was found in a woman aged 45-65 years who had recovered from COVID-19. V gene TRBV14 combines with J gene TRBJ2-3; 16 positions agree with TRBD2. This chain's CDR3 is CASSHSGTSGGAGLRDTQYF. Written as DNA, the CDR3 is TGTGCCAGCAGCCATTCCGGGACTAGCGGGGGGGCCGGTTTGAGAGATACGCAGTATTTT.